This T cell receptor beta chain comes out of a study of blood T cell repertoires in COVID-19 (dated by TCRdb to the early 2020s). For context, the study as a whole: Collaborator samples came from the United States, Italy and Spain and covered acute and convalescent phases of COVID-19. The prospective study material was composed of cDNA or gDNA derived from T cells, B-cell-depleted T cells, or PBMCs. Subjects who had been exposed to COVID-19, were actively infected with it, or had recovered from it provided the deeply sampled blood TCRbeta repertoires that made up the dataset. The repertoires were released in a freely available public database meant as a resource for research on the immune response to SARS-CoV-2. The samples were drawn from two sources: the first 160 participants of the ongoing ImmuneRACE study, and 1,200 or so subjects contributed by 6 global collaborators. The sample metadata nearly always contained a de-identified subject ID, COVID-19 status, age in years and sex. Where HLA class I and class II types were available, the types were taken from metadata supplied by the sample provider, not from assay-based typing. Study-wide findings and limitations: The amount of clinical and demographic metadata varied by source and participant and was provided uncurated.

Sequences SGHRS (CDR1) and YFSETQ (CDR2) are obtained from the germline V gene. The CDR3 runs 16 residues from the cysteine to the phenylalanine. The CDR3 DNA has 48 bases and is translated from base 1. Ends trimmed: V by 0 bases, J by 3 bases; bases unmatched to a gene: 6. Each collaborating institution followed its own protocols to collect whole blood in K2EDTA tubes. Collaborator samples were shipped for TCRbeta analysis as frozen whole blood, isolated PBMCs, or DNA extracted from either sample type. Details on this clone: No antigen is known for it. Base qualities were left out, and no much larger clone turns up one base away.

TCRbeta CDR3 regions were amplified from genomic DNA using the immunoSEQ Assay, a bias-controlled multiplex PCR. The paper's data handling went like this. Within the assay, amplification of reference gene primers was used to estimate how many nucleated cells each sample contained. To quantify the absolute abundance of each unique TCRbeta CDR3 rearrangement, sequence reads were collapsed and filtered. For each sample, productive Simpson clonality was calculated by taking the square root of Simpson's diversity index across productive rearrangements. Imported from immuneACCESS, the table was reduced by TCRdb to in-frame sequences with V and J called. These copies leave out some clones; in studies compared against another copy, an unresolved V gene accounts for under half, and the cause of the remainder is not known. V and J calls and clone size follow that table, whereas D and trimming were derived from the DNA. Across this sample there are more than 200,000 clones, with just over 85% seen only once. 3.5% to 4.5% of the sample is held by the ten biggest clonotypes.

Source material: peripheral blood. The chain is assembled from TRBV5-1 and TRBJ1-2, with 9 junctional bases fitting TRBD1. This TCR derives from a man aged 45 to 65 with acute or convalescent COVID-19. Read as DNA, the sequence is TGCGCCAGCAGCTTGGGGCCCGGGACAGGGTACTATGGCTACACCTTC. Its protein product is CASSLGPGTGYYGYTF.